The clone carrying this T cell receptor (beta chain) came up many times. TCRdb recomputed calls from the RT-PCR reads with MiXCR, one row per CDR3 protein. The sample shows more than 550,000 distinct CDR3 sequences, 14% of them seen only once. CDR1 DFQATT and CDR2 SNEGSKA come from the germline V gene (reference sequence). V lost 8 bases and J 1 base, leaving 8 bases between the germline ends. The CDR3 covers 11 residues. The chain has TRBV20-1 and TRBJ1-1; D is unresolved. The TCR comes from a female donor in good health, serving as a healthy control. Sequenced input: memory CD4+ T cells from blood. The CDR3 nucleotides are TGCAGTCAGGCCCCGAACACTGAAGCTTTCTTT. Protein sequence: CSQAPNTEAFF.